What follows is one TCR beta chain and its context. What it binds is unknown. The sample originates from a study of persistence of HIV-infected CD4 T cells. Turning to the study itself: Up to roughly 200 mL blood was drawn at multiple time points; a couple of donors had single-time leukapheresis. Antigen stimulation activated a lower proportion of cells, more of them memory, than anti-CD3/anti-CD28 stimulation.

This was the immunoSEQ version 4 assay in survey mode. Assay used: immunoSEQ multiplex PCR; TCRdb lists only in-frame clones, some missing. The sample holds 43,000 or so clones, about 89% seen once. With 3 bases removed from V and 8 bases from J, the gap between germline ends came to 5 bases. Per the germline V gene, CDR1 is SNHLY and CDR2 is FYNNEI. The CDR3 has 11 residues. Overall study results and limits: TCRbeta richness was lower in CMV- and Gag-responding cells than in anti-CD3/anti-CD28-responding cells.

Anti-CD3/anti-CD28 beads served as a nonspecific positive control stimulus. Sorting selected CD4+ T cells upregulating both CD40 ligand and CD69. Donors had undetectable plasma HIV-1 RNA, under 50 copies/mL, for 4+ years. The receptor comes from an adult man with HIV who was CMV-seropositive. The specimen comprised CD4+ T cells sorted from PBMCs after approximately 19-hour stimulation, sampled from a patient who received antiretroviral therapy. V gene TRBV2 combines with J gene TRBJ2-1; D not resolved. CDR3 protein: CASSEGYEQFF. CDR3 DNA sequence: TGTGCCAGCAGTGAGGGATATGAGCAGTTCTTC.